These 13 T cell receptor beta chains were sequenced from one sample in a study of T cells in Graves' hyperthyroidism and ophthalmopathy. It was RNA transcripts that yielded the amplified TCR beta CDR3 regions. TCR CDR3 regions were first amplified by RT-PCR with HTBI primers. TCRdb reprocessed the multiplex PCR reads via MiXCR and lists one record per CDR3 protein. This sample carries 600,000 to 900,000 distinct CDR3 sequences, about a sixth of them seen once, and the ten largest clones take around 8%. Sequencing used blood. All receptors come from a young man with Graves' hyperthyroidism.

This clonotype was counted only a few times. The J gene is TRBJ2-3, the V gene TRBV29-1; D is undetermined. Trimming left V 8 bases short and J 4 bases short, with 13 bases between. CDR1 and CDR2 from the germline V gene are SQVTM and ANQGSEA. The CDR3 covers 12 residues. CDR3 sequence: CSSRAQPDTQYF. The CDR3 bases are TGCAGCTCCCGGGCACAGCCAGATACGCAGTATTTT.

This clonotype has more than one count but fewer than ten. This rearrangement joins TRBV6-5 to TRBJ2-3, with D possibly TRBD2 on 6 matching bases. The germline CDR1 and CDR2 sequences are MNHEY and SVGAGI. The V gene lost 4 bases and the J gene lost 4 bases, with 18 bases spanning the gap. The CDR3 is 16 residues long. Here the CDR3 DNA reads TGTGCCAGCAGTTTAGACAGTCCCACGGGGGCAGATACGCAGTATTTT. It specifies CASSLDSPTGADTQYF.

This clonotype was detected a few times. The J gene is TRBJ1-2, the V gene TRBV28; D not resolved. Deletions cut 1 base from V and 8 bases from J, with 11 bases between. This CDR3 is built from 13 residues. The germline CDR1 and CDR2 sequences are MDHEN and SYDVKM. CDR3 DNA: TGTGCCAGCAGTTTATTAGCCTGGCTCGGCTACACCTTC. Translating gives CASSLLAWLGYTF.

The chain is built from TRBV14 and TRBJ2-7; TRBD2 is a possible D gene (7 bases). This CDR3 has 15 amino acids. CDR1 and CDR2 (germline): SGHDN, FVKESK. V was trimmed by 1 base and J by 2 bases, leaving 12 bases between them. CDR3 protein: CASSQARGRAYEQYF. CDR3 DNA: TGTGCCAGCAGCCAAGCGAGGGGGAGGGCCTACGAGCAGTACTTC.

This clonotype was seen a few times. The chain uses TRBV11-2 and TRBJ2-7; D is unclear. Trimming cost V 2 bases and J 4 bases, with 12 bases left between them. The CDR3 consists of 14 residues. Germline V gives CDR1 SGHAT, CDR2 FQNNGV. Written as DNA, the CDR3 is TGTGCCAGCAGCTTAAAGGTCATGGGGTACGAGCAGTACTTC. Protein: CASSLKVMGYEQYF.

In this sample, this clonotype turned up many times. One end of the junction fails to match germline, which may point to a read error. The rearrangement uses TRBV6-2 or TRBV6-3 and TRBJ2-5; possibly TRBD2 for D (6 bases). From germline, CDR1 is MNHEY and CDR2 SVGEGT. The CDR3 totals 12 residues. The CDR3 DNA reads TGCGCATCATTCGCGGGGTTCGAGACCCAGTACTTC. This translates into CASFAGFETQYF.

This clonotype has at least ten counts. The J gene is TRBJ2-1, the V gene TRBV6-2 or TRBV6-3; D possibly uses TRBD1 or TRBD2 (5 bases each). The germline V gene encodes CDR1 MNHEY and CDR2 SVGEGT. The CDR3 totals 16 residues. V gave up 7 bases and J gave up 7 bases, with 23 bases separating them. CDR3 DNA: TGTGCCAGCACTCCCTTTCTGGGGCGGGCGGCAAATGAGCAGTTCTTC. Translation: CASTPFLGRAANEQFF.

This clonotype has just a few counts. The chain is built from TRBV28 and TRBJ1-5; D is uncertain. The CDR3 extends over 12 amino acids. The V end lost 6 bases, the J end lost 7 bases, and 10 bases lay between the germline ends. Germline CDR1 is MDHEN and CDR2 is SYDVKM. This CDR3 is CASREGSQPQHF. The CDR3 DNA sequence: TGTGCCAGCAGGGAGGGTTCCCAGCCCCAGCATTTT.

Many counts were recorded for this clonotype. The chain joins TRBV28 to TRBJ1-5; D ambiguous. Trimming shortened V by 4 bases and J by 5 bases, and 18 bases separated the two germline ends. Germline V gene lookup returns CDR1 MDHEN and CDR2 SYDVKM. The CDR3 extends over 16 amino acids. CDR3 sequence (DNA): TGTGCCAGCAGTTCGGGGAGGATCGGGGATGATCAGCCCCAGCATTTT. Translated, it gives CASSSGRIGDDQPQHF. Full variable domain (missing parts from reference TRBV28 and TRBJ1-5): DVKVTQSSRYLVKRTGEKVFLECVQDMDHENMFWYRQDPGLGLRLIYFSYDVKMKEKGDIPEGYSVSREKKERFSLILESASTNQTSMYLCASSSGRIGDDQPQHFGDGTRLSIL.

The chain combines TRBV4-2 with TRBJ1-5, with D hard to call. CDR1 and CDR2 from the germline V gene are LGHNA and YNFKEQ. This CDR3 has 16 residues. Deletions cut 1 base from V and 0 bases from J, with 10 bases between. CDR3 coding DNA: TGTGCCAGCAGCCAAGTAAGCCGAGATAGCAATCAGCCCCAGCATTTT. As protein: CASSQVSRDSNQPQHF.

This clonotype came up many times. The chain couples TRBV6-1 to TRBJ1-4; TRBD1 aligns across 7 bases. The V gene end was trimmed by 5 bases and the J gene end by 8 bases; junction bases not matched to a gene: 11. The CDR3 is 15 residues long. Germline V gene data show CDR1 as MNHNS and CDR2 as SASEGT. The CDR3 reads CASSSTGTGAEKLFF. Here the CDR3 DNA reads TGTGCCAGCAGTTCCACAGGAACAGGGGCGGAAAAACTGTTTTTT.

This clonotype has more than one count but fewer than ten. The genes are TRBV4-3 and TRBJ1-6; D unclear. This CDR3 contains 15 residues. Trimming removed 1 base at V and 5 bases at J, with 9 bases between. CDR1 and CDR2 from the germline V gene are LGHNA and YSLEER. CDR3 amino acids: CASSQGGRDNSPLHF. The CDR3 bases are TGCGCCAGCAGCCAAGGGGGTAGGGATAATTCACCCCTCCACTTT.

This clonotype was seen ten or more times. The gene calls are TRBV18 and TRBJ2-7; 7 bases fit TRBD2. V gave up 4 bases and J gave up 1 base; unmatched junction bases: 10. This CDR3 has 16 amino acids. Germline values: CDR1 KGHSH, CDR2 LQKENI. As DNA, the CDR3 is TGTGCCAGCTCACTGGCCCCCGCTAGCGGTTCCTACGAGCAGTACTTC. This translates into CASSLAPASGSYEQYF.